This TCR beta chain was captured in a study of blood T cell repertoires in COVID-19. The CDR3 spans 17 residues. Looked up from germline, CDR1 is LGHDT and CDR2 is YNNKEL (reference sequence). The V gene lost 3 bases and the J gene lost 6 bases, with 18 bases spanning the gap. The repertoire was sequenced with immunoSEQ multiplex PCR; TCRdb's copy has only in-frame clones and lacks some. The sample records over 200,000 clones, over 80% being singletons. This clone was picked up a small number of times. The receptor was isolated from a man aged 25-45 years with COVID-19, enrolled during active disease. The chain uses TRBV3-1 (or the pseudogene TRBV3-2) and TRBJ1-6; TRBD1 is a possible D gene (5 bases). Input material: peripheral blood. The CDR3 protein is CASSQPGHLGANSPLHF. CDR3 DNA: TGTGCCAGCAGCCAGCCCGGACATCTGGGTGCTAATTCACCCCTCCACTTT.